This T cell receptor beta chain was identified in a study of blood T cell repertoires in COVID-19. CDR3 size: 16 residues. V lost 3 bases, J lost 2 bases, and 15 bases lay in between. Germline V gene lookup returns CDR1 SGDLS and CDR2 YYNGEE. The method was immunoSEQ multiplex PCR; TCRdb's version includes in-frame clones alone and lacks a portion of them. The sample includes approximately 210,000 clones, 85% of them seen just once. The TCR comes from a man between 60 and 75 years old with COVID-19, enrolled during active disease. Specimen: peripheral blood. V usage is TRBV9 and J usage is TRBJ1-5; a weak D match, TRBD1 (5 bases). Here the CDR3 reads CASSAGTTGGNQPQHF. CDR3 bases: TGTGCCAGCAGCGCCGGGACGACGGGGGGCAATCAGCCCCAGCATTTT. Full variable domain (missing parts from reference TRBV9 and TRBJ1-5): DSGVTQTPKHLITATGQRVTLRCSPRSGDLSVYWYQQSLDQGLQFLIQYYNGEERAKGNILERFSAQQFPDLHSELNLSSLELGDSALYFCASSAGTTGGNQPQHFGDGTRLSIL.